This TCR beta chain stems from a study of cytomegalovirus exposure and HLA in healthy donors. The CDR3 spans 15 residues. V lost 0 bases and J lost 1; bases outside the gene matches: 2. From germline, CDR1 is SGHRS and CDR2 YFSETQ. This clone showed up just a few times. Its antigen is not known. Study results and caveats: Donors were assumed by presence/absence analyses to have roughly uniform sequencing depth.

The PCR was carried out with 60 Vbeta primers and 13 Jbeta primers. Here immunoSEQ multiplex PCR was the method, and the copy in TCRdb shows in-frame clones only, minus some. The profile shows about 180,000 clones, around 76% of them singletons. Material for sequencing was PBMCs. The chain links TRBV5-1 to TRBJ1-2, with TRBD1 matching 8 bases. The TCR comes from a woman in her 30s in good health and CMV-seropositive. CDR3 region: CASSLGDRGNYGYTF. The CDR3 DNA reads TGCGCCAGCAGCTTGGGAGACAGGGGTAACTATGGCTACACCTTC.